The clone carrying this T cell receptor (beta chain) was counted between two and nine times. The germline gives CDR1 MGHDK, CDR2 SYGVNS. The CDR3 spans 16 residues. V gave up 10 bases and J gave up 3 bases; unmatched junction bases: 11. The entry originates in a study of CD8+ T cells in alopecia areata. As for the study in general: Treated patients were dosed with oral tofacitinib, taking 5 to 10 mg twice daily.

The authors extracted RNA and reverse transcribed it into cDNA as the sequencing template. Only in-frame clones appear in the TCRdb table, and some are missing; sequencing was by immunoSEQ multiplex PCR. In the table there are tens of thousands of clones, around 46% of which are singletons. Sample treatment: oral pan-JAK inhibitor, 5-10 mg twice daily. The material was CD8+ T cells sorted from blood, obtained at approximately week 36, from a patient treated with tofacitinib. This TCR came from a human donor with alopecia areata. The chain employs TRBV25-1 and TRBJ2-1; 11 nucleotides match TRBD2. The CDR3 here is CATLKGTSGNYNEQFF. The CDR3 DNA reads TGTGCCACCTTAAAAGGGACTAGCGGAAACTACAATGAGCAGTTCTTC.